This TCR beta chain derives from a study of T-cell memory formation after mild COVID-19. Whole-study findings and limits: While clones contracting from day 15 to 85 were balanced between CD4 and CD8, later expanders leaned CD4+. Pre-infection memory contained some responding clones, which suggested that cross-reactive memory had joined.

Details on this clonotype: Antigen specificity is unknown.

Germline-derived CDR1 and CDR2 are SGDLS and YYNGEE. Trimming cost V 0 bases and J 2 bases, with 9 bases left between them. The length of the CDR3 is 14 residues. MiXCR, applied by TCRdb to the 5' RACE reads, yields one record per CDR3 protein. The sample holds a few hundred thousand distinct CDR3 sequences; 20% to 30% are singletons and the top ten take 8.8%. This receptor was obtained from an adult woman who had mild COVID-19 (a few samples of this study predate the infection). Cell type and time point are not known. Sequencing was carried out using PBMCs or a T cell subset sorted from them (not recorded which). The chain recombines TRBV9 with TRBJ2-7, with D perhaps matching TRBD1 (6 bases). The CDR3, as DNA: TGTGCCAGCAGCGTAGATGAGGGGGCCTACGAGCAGTACTTC. The encoded protein is CASSVDEGAYEQYF.